The TCR beta chain described here comes from a study of response to subunit inactivated influenza vaccine. Per germline, CDR1 SGHRS and CDR2 YFSETQ. The CDR3 loop spans 17 amino acids. V lost 3 bases, J lost 0 bases, and 7 bases stayed unmatched. Ten or more counts support this clonotype. TCRdb recomputed calls from the RT-PCR reads with MiXCR, one row per CDR3 protein. The profile shows roughly 460,000 distinct CDR3 sequences, roughly 9.8% of them singletons. The clonotype comes from a man aged 50 to 60 who received an inactivated influenza vaccine. The V and J genes are TRBV5-1 and TRBJ2-3; 10 bases align to TRBD2. The sequences come from PBMCs from blood, collected around seven weeks after vaccination. CDR3 residues: CASSSISLAGSTDTQYF. The DNA of the CDR3 is TGCGCCAGCAGCTCGATATCACTAGCGGGGAGCACAGATACGCAGTATTTT.